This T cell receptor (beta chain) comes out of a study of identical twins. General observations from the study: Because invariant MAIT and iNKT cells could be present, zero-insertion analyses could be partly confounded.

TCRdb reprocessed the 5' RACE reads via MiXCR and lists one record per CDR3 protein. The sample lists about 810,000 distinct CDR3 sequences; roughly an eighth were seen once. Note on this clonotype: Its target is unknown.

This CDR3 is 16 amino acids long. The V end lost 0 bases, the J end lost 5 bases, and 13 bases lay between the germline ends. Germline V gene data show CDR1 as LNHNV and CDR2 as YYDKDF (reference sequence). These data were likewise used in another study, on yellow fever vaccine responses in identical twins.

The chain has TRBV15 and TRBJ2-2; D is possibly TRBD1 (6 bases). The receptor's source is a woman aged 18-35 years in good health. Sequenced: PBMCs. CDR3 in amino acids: CATSRDRGPSTGELFF. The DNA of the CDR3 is TGTGCCACCAGCAGAGACAGGGGCCCTTCGACCGGGGAGCTGTTTTTT.